This TCR beta chain was recovered during a study of T-cell reconstitution after alpha-beta-depleted transplantation in children. The V end lost 7 bases, the J end lost 3 bases, and 17 bases lay between the germline ends. CDR3 length: 15 residues. The germline V gene encodes CDR1 LGHDT and CDR2 YNNKEL (reference sequence). This clonotype was found a few times. The authors prepared the TCRbeta library with unique molecular identifiers. TCRdb redid the calling of the PCR reads with MiXCR, one entry per CDR3 protein. Seen here are some 290,000 distinct CDR3 sequences, 9.9% observed once, and the top ten hold about a tenth.

This chain connects TRBV3-1 to TRBJ2-3; D is possibly TRBD1 (5 bases). This specimen consisted of PBMCs from the stem cell graft donor, obtained from the stem cell graft. The clonotype comes from a human donor who donated a stem cell graft to a child with SCID. This CDR3 is CASTKLVPGTDTQYF. The CDR3 DNA reads as TGTGCCAGCACCAAGCTGGTGCCAGGGACAGATACGCAGTATTTT.